A single sample gave rise to the 21 T cell receptor beta chains below, sequenced in a study of cytomegalovirus exposure and HLA in healthy donors. The table came from immunoSEQ multiplex PCR; TCRdb's copy has only in-frame clones and leaves some out. The sample includes some 240,000 clones, approximately 86% seen only once; the top ten take 0.95% to 1.5%. The sample comprised PBMCs. The receptors were sampled from a woman aged 30 to 39 in good health and CMV-seropositive.

The rearrangement links TRBV4-1 to TRBJ2-3, with 8 bases fitting TRBD2. Germline V gene data show CDR1 as MGHRA and CDR2 as YSYEKL. The CDR3 sequence is 19 residues long. V lost 1 base and J lost 2; bases outside the gene matches: 14. This CDR3 is CASSQVREGPSLNTDTQYF. The CDR3 region has the DNA TGCGCCAGCAGCCAAGTTCGGGAGGGCCCTTCACTCAACACAGATACGCAGTATTTT.

This clone was seen a single time. The chain joins TRBV28 to TRBJ1-2, with 9 nucleotides matching TRBD1. CDR1 is MDHEN, CDR2 SYDVKM, per germline. Trimming at V came to 4 bases and at J to 3 bases, leaving 3 bases not matched to a gene. The CDR3 is made up of 14 amino acids. This chain's CDR3 is CASSSGTGYYGYTF. The CDR3 DNA reads TGTGCCAGCAGTTCCGGGACAGGGTACTATGGCTACACCTTC.

DNA for the CDR3: TGTGCCAGCAGTTTATCGGCTGGGACACCCGTAACTAATGAAAAACTGTTTTTT. This translates into CASSLSAGTPVTNEKLFF. The V call is TRBV27, the J call TRBJ1-4; D might be TRBD1 (6 bases). Germline CDR1 MNHEY, CDR2 SMNVEV (reference sequence). The CDR3 loop spans 18 amino acids. Trimming removed 0 bases at V and 1 base at J, with 15 bases between.

This clone was observed a single time. The chain links TRBV11-2 to TRBJ2-7; 9 positions agree with TRBD2. V was pared by 3 bases and J by 6 bases, with 21 bases of the junction left unmatched. CDR1 and CDR2 (germline): SGHAT, FQNNGV. CDR3 length equals 19 residues. DNA of the CDR3: TGTGCCAGCAGCTTTCGAGCCGTTGGTAGCGGGAGTGGGATATCCGAGCAGTACTTC. Its protein is CASSFRAVGSGSGISEQYF.

The V and J genes are TRBV2 and TRBJ1-5; D is perhaps TRBD1 (5 bases). V shed 7 bases and J shed 1 base, with 11 bases lying between them. The CDR3 extends over 14 amino acids. From germline, CDR1 is SNHLY and CDR2 FYNNEI. In DNA form, the CDR3 reads TGTGCCAGCACCAGGGAGGGAAGCAATCAGCCCCAGCATTTT. It is translated as CASTREGSNQPQHF.

This clone was recorded once. The CDR3 bases are TGTGCCAGCAGCCCAGGGGGTATGAGGGGGCCCTCCTACAATGAGCAGTTCTTC. It translates to CASSPGGMRGPSYNEQFF. The chain combines TRBV11-2 with TRBJ2-1; 7 bases line up with TRBD1. This CDR3 is built from 18 residues. Trimming at V came to 5 bases and at J to 0 bases, leaving 13 bases not matched to a gene. Per germline, CDR1 SGHAT and CDR2 FQNNGV.

The genes are TRBV30 and TRBJ2-7, with 7 bases lining up with TRBD2. The germline CDR1 and CDR2 sequences are GTSNPN and SVGIG (reference sequence). V lost 0 bases to trimming and J lost 12 bases; unmatched junction nucleotides: 8. The CDR3 length is 12 residues. CDR3 nucleotides: TGTGCCTGGAGTGTCGTTAGCGGGCTGGCGTACTTC. The encoded protein is CAWSVVSGLAYF.

The rearrangement uses TRBV18 and TRBJ1-1; D might be TRBD1 (5 bases). Germline V gene lookup returns CDR1 KGHSH and CDR2 LQKENI. The CDR3 has 17 residues. Deletions cut 8 bases from V and 1 base from J, with 23 bases between. The CDR3 DNA reads as TGTGCCAGCACCCTTTGGGGCGCGGACGGTAAGAACACTGAAGCTTTCTTT. This gives the protein CASTLWGADGKNTEAFF.

This chain links TRBV6-6 with TRBJ1-1; the D gene is possibly TRBD1 (5 bases). Germline assignment: CDR1 MNHNY and CDR2 SVGAGI (reference sequence). The CDR3 is 15 amino acids. Trimming stripped 6 bases from V and 3 bases from J, with 17 bases between. The CDR3: CASSQSGGEYTEAFF. The CDR3 bases are TGTGCCAGCAGCCAAAGTGGGGGGGAGTACACTGAAGCTTTCTTT.

Concerning this clone: Other DNA sequences in this specimen translate into the identical CDR3. The chain carries TRBV5-1 and TRBJ2-7; 11 positions match TRBD2. CDR3 length: 16 residues. The J segment lost 3 bases and the V segment lost 0 bases, leaving 5 bases of the junction unmatched. CDR1 and CDR2 from the germline V gene are SGHRS and YFSETQ. The DNA of the CDR3 is TGCGCCAGCAGCTTGGGGCTAGCGGGGGGCTTCTACGAGCAGTACTTC. Amino acid sequence: CASSLGLAGGFYEQYF.

This rearrangement joins TRBV30 to TRBJ1-1; D gene ambiguous. Germline values: CDR1 GTSNPN, CDR2 SVGIG (reference sequence). The CDR3 is 13 amino acids. The germline V and J ends were trimmed by 4 bases and 1 base, with 10 bases remaining between them. The CDR3 sequence: CAWNIGENTEAFF. CDR3 in DNA: TGTGCCTGGAACATCGGGGAGAACACTGAAGCTTTCTTT.

This chain uses TRBV10-3 with TRBJ1-2; D gene uncertain. V lost 7 bases and J 1 base, leaving 10 bases between the germline ends. The CDR3 is made up of 13 amino acids. The germline V gene encodes CDR1 ENHRY and CDR2 SYGVKD. The CDR3 spells CAITEGLNYGYTF. In nucleotides, the CDR3 is TGTGCCATCACCGAAGGACTTAACTATGGCTACACCTTC.

This sequence joins TRBV27 and TRBJ1-4; D remains ambiguous. Between the trimmed V and J ends, which lost 4 bases and 8 bases, there was a span of 11 bases. Germline V CDR1 and CDR2: MNHEY, SMNVEV (reference sequence). The CDR3 length is 13 residues. In DNA form, the CDR3 reads TGTGCCAGCAGTTGGGCAGGATCCGAAAAACTGTTTTTT. Translation: CASSWAGSEKLFF.

The rearrangement joins TRBV2 to TRBJ1-2; D call uncertain. Trimming cost V 6 bases and J 7 bases, with 12 bases left between them. Germline V gene lookup returns CDR1 SNHLY and CDR2 FYNNEI. The CDR3 runs 12 residues. This CDR3 is CASSLSPGGYTF. The CDR3 coding sequence is TGTGCCAGCAGCCTATCTCCGGGTGGCTACACCTTC.

The V call is TRBV30, the J call TRBJ2-1; a weak D match, TRBD2 (5 bases). CDR3 size: 13 residues. The germline V and J ends were trimmed by 2 bases and 6 bases, with 11 bases remaining between them. Germline CDR1 GTSNPN, CDR2 SVGIG (reference sequence). CDR3 sequence reads: CAWSRRTINEQFF. CDR3 nucleotide sequence: TGTGCCTGGAGTCGGAGGACCATCAATGAGCAGTTCTTC.

This chain uses TRBV28 with TRBJ1-2, with TRBD1 matching over 11 bases. J was trimmed by 8 bases and V by 3 bases; bases with no gene match: 2. This CDR3 spans 13 amino acids. Germline assignment: CDR1 MDHEN and CDR2 SYDVKM. The CDR3 nucleotides are TGTGCCAGCAGTTTGGACAGGGGGCAGGGCTACACCTTC. Translating gives CASSLDRGQGYTF.

J is TRBJ2-7 and V is TRBV11-3; TRBD1 matches at 7 bases. Germline V gene lookup returns CDR1 SGHNT and CDR2 YENEEA. The V and J ends lost 1 base and 3 bases, in that order; junction bases with no gene match: 6. CDR3 length: 15 amino acids. The CDR3 is CASSLGSGGYYEQYF. Written as DNA, the CDR3 is TGTGCCAGCAGCTTAGGGTCAGGGGGATACTACGAGCAGTACTTC.

The chain recombines TRBV7-2 with TRBJ2-1; the D gene is possibly TRBD2 (6 bases). The CDR3 length is 13 residues. Germline V lookup: CDR1 SGHTA, CDR2 FQGNSA. Trimming pared 5 bases from V and 6 bases from J, leaving 11 bases between. For the CDR3, the DNA is TGTGCCAGCAGCATGACTAGTAGCAATGAGCAGTTCTTC. Protein product: CASSMTSSNEQFF.

The count of this clone is one. This chain uses TRBV7-9 with TRBJ2-1, with TRBD1 matching 8 bases. This CDR3 comprises 17 residues. The germline CDR1 and CDR2 sequences are SEHNR and FQNEAQ (reference sequence). The trim removed 5 bases at V and 0 bases at J, leaving 9 bases unmatched. This CDR3 is CASSPRTGTVSYNEQFF. The CDR3 region has the DNA TGTGCCAGCAGCCCCAGGACAGGGACTGTCTCCTACAATGAGCAGTTCTTC.

This clone has only one observation. In DNA, the CDR3 is TGCGCCAGCAGTGAGGGGGGCTTCATGAACACTGAAGCTTTCTTT. This codes for CASSEGGFMNTEAFF. V and J are TRBV10-2 and TRBJ1-1; D is possibly TRBD1 (6 bases). There are 15 residues in the CDR3. Trimming removed 2 bases from V and 0 bases from J, with 10 bases in between. The V gene's germline CDR1 is WSHSY and CDR2 SAAADI.

This clone was seen just once. The chain links TRBV9 to TRBJ2-2; weak D call: TRBD1 (6 bases). V was pared by 6 bases and J by 1 base, with 19 bases between. This CDR3 is built from 17 residues. Germline V gene lookup returns CDR1 SGDLS and CDR2 YYNGEE. This CDR3 is CASKEASRGENTGELFF. DNA for the CDR3: TGTGCCAGCAAGGAAGCCAGCAGGGGCGAGAACACCGGGGAGCTGTTTTTT.